The 12 T cell receptor beta chains below come from one sample, sequenced in a study of beta chain features in type 1 diabetes. Expressed TCRB transcripts were sequenced because the isolated RNA had all been reverse transcribed beforehand. Only in-frame clones appear in the TCRdb table, and some are missing; sequencing was by immunoSEQ multiplex PCR. The sample contains about 620,000 clones, roughly a sixth of which appear only once. Sequencing input: naive CD4+ T cells from blood. Source of these receptors: a man aged 18 to 29 in good health.

This clone has a handful of counts. The same CDR3 also results from other DNA sequences found in this sample. The V and J genes are TRBV7-8 and TRBJ1-2; D ambiguous. Germline V CDR1 and CDR2: SGHVS, FQNEAQ. The CDR3 contains 13 residues. V was cut by 0 bases and J by 1 base, with 3 bases left in between. This CDR3 reads CASSLALNYGYTF. The CDR3 nucleotides read TGTGCCAGCAGCTTAGCCCTTAACTATGGCTACACCTTC.

This clone appeared a few times. The chain employs TRBV6-1 and TRBJ2-7; no firm D call. With 5 bases removed from V and 0 bases from J, the gap between germline ends came to 11 bases. This CDR3 has 14 amino acids. Germline CDR1 reads MNHNS; CDR2 reads SASEGT. CDR3 sequence: CASSWTADSYEQYF. In DNA form, the CDR3 reads TGTGCCAGCAGTTGGACGGCAGACTCCTACGAGCAGTACTTC.

Only a few counts were recorded for this clone. This chain connects TRBV18 to TRBJ2-7; 11 nucleotides match TRBD1. Germline V lookup: CDR1 KGHSH, CDR2 LQKENI. V shed 6 bases, J shed 4 bases, and the junction held 5 bases outside the gene matches. The CDR3 contains 14 residues. CDR3 sequence reads: CASSVGTGGYEQYF. The CDR3 DNA sequence: TGTGCCAGCTCGGTGGGGACAGGGGGATACGAGCAGTACTTC.

This clone was seen a few times. This rearrangement joins TRBV30 to TRBJ1-3; no reliable D call. CDR3 length: 12 residues. Germline V lookup: CDR1 GTSNPN, CDR2 SVGIG (reference sequence). Trimming removed 2 bases from V and 1 base from J, with 3 bases in between. The CDR3 DNA reads TGTGCCTGGAGTTTATCTGGAAACACCATATATTTT. Protein: CAWSLSGNTIYF.

This clone was counted a few times. This chain uses TRBV11-2 with TRBJ1-2; D is undetermined. Germline values: CDR1 SGHAT, CDR2 FQNNGV. The CDR3 contains 12 residues. Trimming stripped 4 bases from V and 4 bases from J, with 7 bases between. CDR3 sequence: CASSSPTYGYTF. CDR3 nucleotide sequence: TGTGCCAGCAGCTCCCCCACCTATGGCTACACCTTC.

In its sample, this clone was seen a few times. This chain joins TRBV4-2 and TRBJ2-1, with no clear D. V was clipped by 10 bases and J by 1 base, with 14 bases between them. Germline V gives CDR1 LGHNA, CDR2 YNFKEQ. CDR3 size: 14 residues. The CDR3 region is CATSSGGSYNEQFF. The CDR3 nucleotides read TGTGCCACCTCCTCGGGCGGTTCCTACAATGAGCAGTTCTTC.

The chain joins TRBV11-2 to TRBJ2-5; the D is unclear. V lost 1 base, J lost 0 bases, and 3 bases lay in between. Germline V gene lookup returns CDR1 SGHAT and CDR2 FQNNGV. The length of the CDR3 is 13 residues. CDR3 in amino acids: CASSLGHQETQYF. The CDR3 coding sequence is TGTGCCAGCAGCTTAGGGCACCAAGAGACCCAGTACTTC.

This chain uses TRBV28 with TRBJ1-5, with D possibly being TRBD1 (6 bases). The CDR3 spans 14 residues. Deletions cut 6 bases from V and 3 bases from J, with 12 bases between. Germline CDR1 MDHEN, CDR2 SYDVKM. DNA for the CDR3: TGTGCCAGCAGGTACAGGGTTAACAATCAGCCCCAGCATTTT. Amino acid sequence: CASRYRVNNQPQHF.

The chain joins TRBV18 to TRBJ1-1, with unresolved D. CDR1 and CDR2 (germline): KGHSH, LQKENI. Trimming took 1 base from V and 1 from J, leaving 10 bases between them. The CDR3 covers 15 residues. In nucleotides, the CDR3 is TGTGCCAGCTCACCACGTCGATTGGAGAACACTGAAGCTTTCTTT. This encodes CASSPRRLENTEAFF.

This clone was counted between two and nine times. The chain combines TRBV18 with TRBJ1-1, with D possibly TRBD1 on 6 matching bases. CDR3 length: 13 amino acids. Trimming left V 2 bases short and J 5 bases short, with 9 bases between. Germline assignment: CDR1 KGHSH and CDR2 LQKENI. For the CDR3, the DNA is TGTGCCAGCTCACCAGGGGGGCGAACTGAAGCTTTCTTT. Residues: CASSPGGRTEAFF.

J is TRBJ2-1 and V is TRBV28; 7 bases align to TRBD2. Germline CDR1 MDHEN, CDR2 SYDVKM. This CDR3 is 11 amino acids long. V was pared by 6 bases and J by 12 bases, with 5 bases of the junction left unmatched. The CDR3 nucleotides are TGTGCCAGCAGCCGGGGGAGGGGGCAGTTCTTC. It is translated as CASSRGRGQFF. Together with reference TRBV28 and TRBJ2-1, the CDR3 gives the full variable domain: DVKVTQSSRYLVKRTGEKVFLECVQDMDHENMFWYRQDPGLGLRLIYFSYDVKMKEKGDIPEGYSVSREKKERFSLILESASTNQTSMYLCASSRGRGQFFGPGTRLTVL.

This clone has just a few counts. The chain joins TRBV25-1 to TRBJ1-2, with D unresolved. CDR1 and CDR2 (germline): MGHDK, SYGVNS. This CDR3 is 13 amino acids long. V lost 1 base and J lost 8, with 11 bases in between. CDR3 DNA: TGTGCCAGCAGTGAATCGGGCCCGGTAGGCTACACCTTC. It codes for CASSESGPVGYTF.